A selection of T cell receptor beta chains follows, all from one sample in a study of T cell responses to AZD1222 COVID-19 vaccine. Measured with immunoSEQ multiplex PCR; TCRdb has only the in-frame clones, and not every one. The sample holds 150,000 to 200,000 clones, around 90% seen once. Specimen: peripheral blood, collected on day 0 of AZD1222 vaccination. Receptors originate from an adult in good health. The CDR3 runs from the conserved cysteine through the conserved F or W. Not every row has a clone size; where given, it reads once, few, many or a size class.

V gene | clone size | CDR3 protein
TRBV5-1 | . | CASSYTGQLFSGDTEAFF
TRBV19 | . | CASHTGLNTEAFF
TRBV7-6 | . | CASSLRDGLSTDTQYF
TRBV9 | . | CASSVDGRPGELFF
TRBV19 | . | CASSRGTGGTEAFF
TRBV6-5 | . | CASSYHGSNQPQHF
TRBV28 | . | CASSLQGYEQYF
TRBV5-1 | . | CASSSTAYTDTQYF
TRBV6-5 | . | CASRWVYGNTIYF
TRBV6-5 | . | CASKPGAGEQYF
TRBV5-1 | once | CASRGQRGGSNEQFF
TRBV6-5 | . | CASKTTAQAFF
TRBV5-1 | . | CASSFTGVNEQFF
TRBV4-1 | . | CASSQEGREETQYF
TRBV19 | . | CASIGTGSSGNTIYF
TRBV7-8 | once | CASSLGGGDEQYF
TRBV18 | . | CASDPGTGVEGYTF
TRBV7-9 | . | CASSLITWGGYGYTF
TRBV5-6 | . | CASSRRGTGANVLTF
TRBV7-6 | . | CASSLGQAFNTEAFF
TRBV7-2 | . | CASSLRQGADYGYTF
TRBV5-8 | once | CASSRRSGQYNEQFF
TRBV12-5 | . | CASDITVGTGGQPQHF
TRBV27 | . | CASSFAGRNTEAFF
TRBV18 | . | CASSPDQETQYF
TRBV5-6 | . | CASSPTGASGNTIYF
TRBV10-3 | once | CAISEGNRGGRQPQHF
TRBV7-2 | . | CASSLGTGMGNTIYF
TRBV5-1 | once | CASSLARVDEKLFF
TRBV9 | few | CASSVGVLPGRGGDTEAFF
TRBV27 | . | CASSFHNQPQHF
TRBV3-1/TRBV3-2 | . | CASSQGTGANVLTF
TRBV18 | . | CASSQGGTEAFF
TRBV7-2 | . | CASSLGGTGNTIYF
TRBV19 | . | CASSRGQGATRRNTEAFF
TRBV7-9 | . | CASSSVLGYGYTF
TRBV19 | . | CASNRGYNSPLHF
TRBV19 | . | CASSVTQGYETQYF
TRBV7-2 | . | CASSLETHYEQYF
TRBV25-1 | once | CASSDHRGRGYTF